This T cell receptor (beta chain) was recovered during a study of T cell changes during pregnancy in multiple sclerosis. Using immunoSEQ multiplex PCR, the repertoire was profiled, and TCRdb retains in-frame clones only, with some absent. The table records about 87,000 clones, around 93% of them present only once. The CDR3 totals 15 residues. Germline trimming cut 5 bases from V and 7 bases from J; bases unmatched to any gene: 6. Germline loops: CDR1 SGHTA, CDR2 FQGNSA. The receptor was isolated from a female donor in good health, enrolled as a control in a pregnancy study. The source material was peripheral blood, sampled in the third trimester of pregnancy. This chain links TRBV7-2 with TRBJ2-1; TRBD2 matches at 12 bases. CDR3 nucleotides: TGTGCCAGCAGCCCCCAAGGGACTAGCGGGAATGAGCAGTTCTTC. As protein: CASSPQGTSGNEQFF.